The 8 T cell receptor beta chains listed next were all sequenced from one sample in a study of radiation and T cells in renal cell carcinoma. Using immunoSEQ multiplex PCR, the repertoire was profiled, and TCRdb retains in-frame clones only, with some absent. The sample lists approximately 150,000 clones, less than 85% occurring once. As to time point: baseline pretreatment blood. Treatment given: 15 Gy SBRT to primary tumor, nephrectomy 4 weeks later. The specimen comprised blood, sampled from a patient whose treatment included radiotherapy and nephrectomy. Receptors were obtained from a woman in her fifties or sixties with renal cell carcinoma.

This clone was detected a few times. Here the CDR3 reads CASSLLNRENTEAFF. CDR3 DNA: TGTGCCAGCAGCTTACTTAACAGGGAGAACACTGAAGCTTTCTTT. The chain carries TRBV5-6 and TRBJ1-1, with D possibly matching TRBD1 (6 bases). This CDR3 has 15 residues. Germline lookup yields CDR1 SGHDT and CDR2 YYEEEE. Trimming took 2 bases from V and 1 from J, leaving 12 bases between them.

This clone is a singleton in its sample. J is TRBJ1-2 and V is TRBV9; D is undetermined. Trimming took 0 bases from V and 0 from J, leaving 9 bases between them. Germline V lookup: CDR1 SGDLS, CDR2 YYNGEE. CDR3 size: 15 residues. CDR3 amino acids: CASSVAHAANYGYTF. CDR3 coding DNA: TGTGCCAGCAGCGTAGCACATGCCGCTAACTATGGCTACACCTTC.

The chain recombines TRBV25-1 with TRBJ1-2; no definite D call. Germline values: CDR1 MGHDK, CDR2 SYGVNS. Trimming left V 10 bases short and J 8 bases short, with 5 bases between. The CDR3 runs to 8 residues. The CDR3 loop is CATGGYTF. CDR3 nucleotide sequence: TGTGCCACCGGGGGCTACACCTTC.

J is TRBJ1-1 and V is TRBV28, with unresolved D. The CDR3 covers 11 residues. Germline V gene lookup returns CDR1 MDHEN and CDR2 SYDVKM. V shed 5 bases and J shed 7 bases, with 8 bases lying between them. The CDR3 DNA reads TGTGCCAGCAGTACTGACGGTGAAGCTTTCTTT. Its protein product is CASSTDGEAFF.

J is TRBJ2-2 and V is TRBV10-2, with D tentatively TRBD1 (7 bases). The V and J ends lost 0 bases and 5 bases respectively, with 10 bases between them. CDR1 and CDR2 (germline): WSHSY, SAAADI. CDR3 length: 15 amino acids. CDR3 in amino acids: CASSESTGRTGELFF. CDR3 DNA: TGCGCCAGCAGTGAGTCGACAGGGAGGACCGGGGAGCTGTTTTTT.

V gene TRBV27 combines with J gene TRBJ2-7; no reliable D call. Trimming cost V 7 bases and J 2 bases, with 18 bases left between them. The CDR3 length is 15 residues. Germline CDR1 reads MNHEY; CDR2 reads SMNVEV (reference sequence). CDR3 in DNA: TGTGCCAGCACGATTATAGACCGCATTACCTACGAGCAGTACTTC. Protein sequence: CASTIIDRITYEQYF.

The chain has TRBV6-4 and TRBJ1-6; 7 bases agree with TRBD1. The CDR3 is 16 residues long. Trimming at V came to 6 bases and at J to 5 bases, leaving 10 bases not matched to a gene. Germline assignment: CDR1 MRHNA and CDR2 SNTAGT. CDR3 protein: CASRPAPGQNNSPLHF. The CDR3 region has the DNA TGTGCCAGCAGACCCGCGCCGGGACAGAATAATTCACCCCTCCACTTT.

The V gene is TRBV7-2, the J gene TRBJ1-6, with 7 bases aligning to TRBD1. J was trimmed by 10 bases and V by 1 base; bases with no gene match: 10. Germline V lookup: CDR1 SGHTA, CDR2 FQGNSA. This CDR3 is 16 amino acids long. The CDR3 sequence: CASSLGQGRGRSPLHF. The CDR3 DNA reads TGTGCCAGCAGCTTAGGACAGGGACGCGGAAGATCACCCCTCCACTTT.